A selection of T cell receptor beta chains follows, all from one sample in a study of blood T cell repertoires in COVID-19. The method was immunoSEQ multiplex PCR; TCRdb's version includes in-frame clones alone and lacks a portion of them. The sample contains a few hundred thousand clones, over 75% of which appear only once. The sample comprised peripheral blood. The source is a man aged 18 to 29 with active or convalescent COVID-19. Both conserved end residues are part of each CDR3. The D gene is left open where the match is weak. Clone size appears in some rows only: once, few, many, or a class for an expanded clone.

J	V	D	size	CDR3	DNA
TRBJ1-3	TRBV13	TRBD1	NA	CASRTGGDTIYF	TGTGCCAGCAGGACAGGGGGTGACACCATATATTTT
TRBJ1-2	TRBV11-2	NA	few	CASSSPRLRGYTF	TGTGCCAGCAGCTCTCCAAGATTGAGGGGCTACACCTTC
TRBJ2-1	TRBV19	TRBD2	many	CASSKGLAGLNNEQFF	TGTGCCAGTAGTAAGGGACTAGCGGGGCTAAACAATGAGCAGTTCTTC
TRBJ1-5	TRBV6-5	NA	NA	CASGSGVSVQPQHF	TGTGCCAGCGGGTCAGGGGTTTCTGTTCAGCCCCAGCATTTT
TRBJ1-2	TRBV11-2	NA	NA	CASSLINGDGYTF	TGTGCCAGCAGCTTGATCAACGGGGATGGCTACACCTTC
TRBJ2-4	TRBV15	NA	NA	CATSRRTGENIQYF	TGTGCCACCAGCCGACGGACTGGTGAAAACATTCAGTACTTC
TRBJ2-2	TRBV9	NA	NA	CASSVGGEGGELFF	TGTGCCAGCAGCGTAGGGGGAGAGGGCGGGGAGCTGTTTTTT
TRBJ2-1	TRBV4-1	NA	NA	CASSQDPGLVLYNEQFF	TGCGCCAGCAGCCAAGATCCCGGTCTAGTGCTCTACAATGAGCAGTTCTTC
TRBJ1-2	TRBV4-3	NA	once	CASSQDRWGTQGGYTF	TGCGCCAGCAGCCAAGATAGGTGGGGGACTCAGGGTGGCTACACCTTC
TRBJ1-1	TRBV12-3/TRBV12-4	NA	NA	CASSYRSTEAFF	TGTGCCAGCAGTTACAGGTCCACTGAAGCTTTCTTT
TRBJ2-2	TRBV5-1	TRBD1	NA	CASSPGQEDTGELFF	TGCGCCAGCAGCCCTGGACAGGAGGACACCGGGGAGCTGTTTTTT
TRBJ1-4	TRBV5-4	TRBD1	NA	CASSYGQGGNEKLFF	TGTGCCAGCAGCTATGGACAGGGGGGAAATGAAAAACTGTTTTTT
TRBJ1-3	TRBV7-7	NA	few	CASSFAFGSGNTIYF	TGTGCCAGCAGCTTTGCCTTCGGCTCTGGAAACACCATATATTTT
TRBJ2-3	TRBV6-4	NA	NA	CASSDEPGGREGQYF	TGTGCCAGCAGTGACGAACCGGGGGGCCGGGAAGGGCAGTATTTT
TRBJ1-2	TRBV6-2/TRBV6-3	TRBD1	NA	CASSYSRTGRNHGYTF	TGTGCCAGCAGTTACTCCCGGACAGGGAGAAACCATGGCTACACCTTC
TRBJ2-4	TRBV24-1	NA	NA	CATRIRKLQGSRTKNIQYF	TGTGCCACCAGGATAAGAAAACTCCAGGGCTCCCGTACCAAAAACATTCAGTACTTC
TRBJ2-7	TRBV20-1	NA	NA	CSARVSYEQYF	TGCAGTGCTAGAGTTAGTTACGAGCAGTACTTC
TRBJ2-7	TRBV27	TRBD1	NA	CASSPPGQGAPYEQYF	TGTGCCAGCAGTCCCCCGGGACAGGGGGCTCCCTACGAGCAGTACTTC
TRBJ1-3	TRBV7-2	NA	NA	CASSLHRSQTGNTIYF	TGTGCCAGCAGCTTACACAGATCTCAAACTGGAAACACCATATATTTT
TRBJ2-5	TRBV5-1	TRBD1	NA	CASSPTPDRVGETQYF	TGCGCCAGCAGCCCCACGCCGGACAGGGTCGGGGAGACCCAGTACTTC
TRBJ1-2	TRBV7-6	NA	NA	CASSPDRKPNYGYTF	TGTGCCAGCAGCCCAGACAGAAAGCCTAACTATGGCTACACCTTC
TRBJ1-1	TRBV20-1	NA	NA	CSAPPRTEAFF	TGCAGTGCACCTCCGCGGACTGAAGCTTTCTTT
TRBJ2-1	TRBV11-3	NA	NA	CASSLMGQENEQFF	TGTGCCAGCAGCTTAATGGGACAAGAGAATGAGCAGTTCTTC
TRBJ2-3	TRBV10-3	TRBD2	NA	CAIHSGTSGGAHSPDTQYF	TGTGCCATCCACTCCGGGACTAGCGGGGGGGCCCATTCCCCAGATACGCAGTATTTT
TRBJ2-1	TRBV6-1	NA	NA	CASSDGGPSSYNEQFF	TGTGCCAGCAGTGATGGGGGCCCCAGCTCCTACAATGAGCAGTTCTTC
TRBJ2-1	TRBV9	NA	once	CASSTPGQNNEQFF	TGTGCCAGCAGCACCCCGGGACAAAACAATGAGCAGTTCTTC
TRBJ1-1	TRBV4-1	NA	once	CASSQVENRLNTEAFF	TGCGCCAGCAGCCAAGTCGAAAACAGATTGAACACTGAAGCTTTCTTT
TRBJ1-2	TRBV7-8	TRBD1	NA	CASSPGQGLPTRGYTF	TGTGCCAGCAGCCCCGGACAGGGACTACCTACCCGAGGCTACACCTTC
TRBJ2-5	TRBV5-1	NA	NA	CASNVNRETQYF	TGCGCCAGCAATGTAAATCGAGAGACCCAGTACTTC